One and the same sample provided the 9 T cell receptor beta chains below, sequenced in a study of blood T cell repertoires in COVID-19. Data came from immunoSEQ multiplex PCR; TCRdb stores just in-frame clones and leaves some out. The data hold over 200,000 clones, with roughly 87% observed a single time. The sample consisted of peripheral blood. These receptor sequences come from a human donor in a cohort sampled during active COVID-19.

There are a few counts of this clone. The CDR3 sequence is CASSFLPGQGNQPQHF. The CDR3 DNA reads as TGTGCCAGCAGCTTCCTACCGGGACAGGGCAATCAGCCCCAGCATTTT. V usage is TRBV7-8 and J usage is TRBJ1-5; 8 bases are a match to TRBD1. The CDR3 extends over 16 amino acids. V trimming: 3 bases; J trimming: 2 bases; junction bases outside the gene matches: 6. The germline V gene encodes CDR1 SGHVS and CDR2 FQNEAQ.

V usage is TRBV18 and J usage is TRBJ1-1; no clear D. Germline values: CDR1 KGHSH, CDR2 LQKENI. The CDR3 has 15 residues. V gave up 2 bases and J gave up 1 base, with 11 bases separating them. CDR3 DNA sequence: TGTGCCAGCTCACCAATTGAGGTTACGAACACTGAAGCTTTCTTT. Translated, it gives CASSPIEVTNTEAFF.

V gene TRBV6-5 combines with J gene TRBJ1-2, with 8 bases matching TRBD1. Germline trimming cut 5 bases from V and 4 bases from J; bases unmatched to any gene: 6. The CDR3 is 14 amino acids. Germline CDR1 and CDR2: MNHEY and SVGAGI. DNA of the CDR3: TGTGCCAGCAGTCGGGACAGGAGCATCTATGGCTACACCTTC. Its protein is CASSRDRSIYGYTF.

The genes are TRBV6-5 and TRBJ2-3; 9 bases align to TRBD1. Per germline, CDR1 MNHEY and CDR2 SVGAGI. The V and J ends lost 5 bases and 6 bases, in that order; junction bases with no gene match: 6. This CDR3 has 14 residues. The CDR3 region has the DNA TGTGCCAGCAGTAGGGGACAGGGTGACGATACGCAGTATTTT. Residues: CASSRGQGDDTQYF.

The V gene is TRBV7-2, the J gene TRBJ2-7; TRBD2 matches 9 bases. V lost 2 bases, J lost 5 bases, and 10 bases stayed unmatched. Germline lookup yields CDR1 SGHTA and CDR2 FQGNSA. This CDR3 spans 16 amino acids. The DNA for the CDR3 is TGTGCCAGCAGCTTAATTTGGGCGGGGGGGGACCACGAGCAGTACTTC. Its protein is CASSLIWAGGDHEQYF.

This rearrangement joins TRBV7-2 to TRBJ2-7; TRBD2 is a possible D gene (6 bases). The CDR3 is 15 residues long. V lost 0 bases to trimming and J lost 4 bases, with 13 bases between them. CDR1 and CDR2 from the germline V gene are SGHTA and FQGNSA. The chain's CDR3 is CASSLAWGLTYEQYF. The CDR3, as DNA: TGTGCCAGCAGCTTAGCGTGGGGACTTACATACGAGCAGTACTTC.

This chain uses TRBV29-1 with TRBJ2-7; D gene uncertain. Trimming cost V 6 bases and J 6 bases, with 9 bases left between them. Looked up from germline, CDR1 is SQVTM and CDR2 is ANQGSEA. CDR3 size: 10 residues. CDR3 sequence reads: CSVVMAEQYF. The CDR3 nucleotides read TGCAGCGTGGTTATGGCCGAGCAGTACTTC.

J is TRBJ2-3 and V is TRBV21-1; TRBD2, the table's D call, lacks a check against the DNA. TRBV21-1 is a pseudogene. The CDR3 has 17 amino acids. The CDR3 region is CASSKDCLSGSTDTQYF. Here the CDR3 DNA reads TGTGCCAGCAGCAAGGACTGTCTCAGCGGGAGCACAGATACGCAGTATTTT.

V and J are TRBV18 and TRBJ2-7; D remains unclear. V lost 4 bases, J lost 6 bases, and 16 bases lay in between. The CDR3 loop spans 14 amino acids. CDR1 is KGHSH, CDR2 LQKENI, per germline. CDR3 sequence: CASSLSVTATEQYF. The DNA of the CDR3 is TGTGCCAGCTCACTATCTGTCACAGCCACCGAGCAGTACTTC.